This T cell receptor (beta chain) was documented in a study of blood T cell repertoires in COVID-19 (dated by TCRdb to the early 2020s). Looking at the study overall: Collaborator samples came from the United States, Italy and Spain and covered acute and convalescent phases of COVID-19. Sample metadata almost always included a de-identified subject ID, COVID-19 status, age in years and sex. The prospective study material was composed of cDNA or gDNA derived from T cells, B-cell-depleted T cells, or PBMCs. Samples came from the ongoing ImmuneRACE study (first 160 participants) plus 1,254 subjects from 6 global collaborators. HLA class I and class II types, where available, came from metadata supplied by the sample provider rather than from assay-based typing. Deeply sampled blood TCRbeta repertoires from subjects exposed to, actively infected with, or recovered from COVID-19 were included in the dataset. A freely available public database, intended as a resource for researchers studying the immune response to SARS-CoV-2, is where the repertoires were released. Overall study results and their limits: Clinical and demographic metadata were provided uncurated, with the amount varying by source and participant.

Points on this clone: The specificity of this receptor is unknown. Within one base of it there is no much larger clone, and no base qualities were kept.

The collaborating institutions used their own protocols to collect whole blood in K2EDTA tubes. For TCRbeta analysis, collaborator samples were shipped as frozen whole blood, as isolated PBMCs, or as DNA extracted from either sample type. For CDR1 and CDR2, the germline V gene lists SGHVS and FQNEAQ. The CDR3 contains 16 residues, cysteine and phenylalanine counted. Only the CDR3 part of the read is kept: 48 bases, read in frame from the first base. Trimming takes 1 base off V and 3 bases off J; junction bases not matched to a gene: 5. The immunoSEQ Assay, a bias-controlled multiplex PCR, was used to amplify TCRbeta CDR3 regions from genomic DNA. On the study's bioinformatics: Within the assay, amplification of reference gene primers was used to estimate how many nucleated cells each sample contained. Sequence reads were collapsed and filtered to measure the absolute abundance of every unique TCRbeta CDR3 rearrangement. For each sample, productive Simpson clonality was calculated by taking the square root of Simpson's diversity index across productive rearrangements. TCRdb carries this immuneACCESS record with in-frame sequences only. Its versions omit some clonotypes, under half of them owing to an unresolved V gene in the studies checked, with the rest unexplained. The DNA gave D and trimming, while V, J and clone size come from that table. Here the sample has under 300,000 clones; 75% to 85% occur a single time. The ten biggest clones cover around 12% of the sample.

This sequence originates from a woman aged 60-75 years with active or convalescent COVID-19. The chain was built from TRBV7-8 and TRBJ2-3; 9 junctional bases match TRBD2. Sequencing was performed on peripheral blood. The CDR3 in this case is CASSLVRAGGTDTQYF. The nucleotide sequence reads TGTGCCAGCAGCTTAGTGCGGGCGGGGGGGACAGATACGCAGTATTTT.